This T cell receptor beta chain was recorded in a study of regulatory T cells in long-lasting Graves disease (dated by TCRdb to about 2021). Regarding the complete study: Antithyroid drugs had been taken for less than 3 months by newly diagnosed Graves' disease patients. The study was conducted in China and was registered as a clinical trial. This study used TCR sequencing and RNA sequencing of peripheral blood to compare persistent Graves' disease patients against newly diagnosed Graves' disease patients. TCR sequencing covered about 13 persistent and 20 newly diagnosed Graves' disease patients, some 33 samples in total.

The CDR3 runs 12 amino acids, cysteine and phenylalanine included. Just the 36-base CDR3 DNA is kept, in frame starting at base 1. Trimming takes 2 bases from V and 10 bases from J, and the germline ends sit 6 bases apart. The CDR1 and CDR2 encoded by the germline V gene are SNHLY and FYNNEI. Broader findings and caveats from the paper: Persistent Graves' disease patients showed lower TCR Shannon entropy and fewer highly expanded clones than newly diagnosed patients, suggesting clonal expansion. More public clonotypes were shared among persistent patients (under 3,000) than among newly diagnosed patients (more than 950). The study examined only peripheral blood because the primary lesion, thyroid tissue, could not be accessed. The small sample size was acknowledged by the authors as a limitation that may reduce accuracy. Sequencing and analysis were limited to the TCR beta chain. Persistent disease showed preferential use of TRBV28, TRBJ1-2 and TRBJ2-5, whereas newly diagnosed disease favored TRBV20-1 and TRBJ2-1.

Receptor amplification or capture employed multiplex PCR. The data were produced on an Illumina HiSeq 4000. CDR3 regions were amplified by Arm-PCR with iRepertoire HTBI primers to construct TCR beta libraries. PCR products were gel purified before sequencing. As for the original processing: Gene usage analysis of CDR3 amino acid clonotypes relied on the 60 or so TRBV and around 13 TRBJ segments identified across samples. COPE and FqMerger were used to merge the filtered high-quality paired reads into contigs. BLAST was used to align contigs to IMGT TRBV, TRBD and TRBJ reference genes, with CDR3 defined following IMGT. Clonotypes above 0.1% frequency were classified as highly expanded clones. Shannon entropy was used to measure repertoire diversity, and the Gini coefficient was used to measure V-J evenness. Clonotypes shared by more than one individual were considered public. TCRdb reanalyzed the raw reads on its own, using fastp at Q25 for trimming and MiXCR for clone calling, and kept in-frame beta chains. Identical CDR3 proteins give one entry, which carries the most common genes and DNA. None of the V and J calls come from the authors' own analysis; TCRdb made them. Recorded for this sample are 500,000 or so distinct CDR3 sequences; around 13% of them occurred a single time. Roughly 15% of the sample belongs to the ten largest clones.

The time point label here, explained by the study, means: newly diagnosed GD, antithyroid drugs for less than 3 months. For both TCR sequencing and RNA sequencing, RNA was extracted from PBMCs in TRIzol. The diagnosis of Graves' disease followed American Thyroid Association guidelines. The patients came from an endocrinology department in Xi'an, China. From each patient, around 9.3 milliliters of peripheral blood was collected into an EDTA anticoagulant tube. Ficoll Paque Plus density gradient separation was used to isolate PBMCs, and no additional T cell sorting was done. RNA quality was checked with an Agilent 2100 Bioanalyzer and agarose gel, and concentration with a NanoDrop 2000. This clonotype was detected many times. No cognate antigen has been identified for it. No base-level quality is on record; no much larger clone is a single base apart. This sample also belongs to another study, concerning T cells in Graves' hyperthyroidism and ophthalmopathy. As that second study puts it: Stable Graves' hyperthyroidism was defined as no progression to ophthalmopathy during 18 months of follow-up. Hyperthyroidism patients were newly diagnosed, had a disease duration of under 2 months, and were aged 18 to 65 years. The study excluded patients with uncontrolled infections, other autoimmune diseases, pregnancy or lactation. Diagnoses relied on clinical symptoms, serum thyroxine and TRAb, thyroid ultrasound and orbital computed tomography. A first-round RT-PCR of the TCR CDR3 used the HTBI primer set with the Qiagen OneStep RT-PCR kit. Most expanded thyroid clonotypes (frequency above 0.001) were also detected in blood, a finding suggesting that blood repertoires may reflect thyroid immune responses. Ophthalmopathy was separated from stable hyperthyroidism by a 13 V-J signature model, with roughly 88% sensitivity and about 81% specificity obtained in cross-validation and 80%/75% obtained in testing. In validation, the model predicted progression to ophthalmopathy with over 60% sensitivity and around 72% specificity, a median of 6.5 months before onset. A discovery cohort of around 100 patients, approximately 44 with Graves' ophthalmopathy and approximately 60 with stable Graves' hyperthyroidism, was used to find distinguishing TCR V-J signatures. An independent validation cohort of under 20 hyperthyroidism patients and over 15 patients who later progressed to ophthalmopathy tested prospective prediction of ophthalmopathy. The 95 to 100 discovery patients were randomly split 7:3 into training and test sets. The study also compared thyroid tissue and blood T-cell repertoires from more than five Graves' hyperthyroidism patients. Once sampling was done, hyperthyroidism patients were given methimazole at a starting dose of 30 mg daily, whereas ophthalmopathy patients were given high-dose intravenous methylprednisolone. Libraries were constructed in a second round of multiplex PCR, after which size selection and purification were carried out. Paired-end sequencing of the libraries was performed with 100 bp reads on an Illumina HiSeq2000. SOAPnuke was used to process the raw data, throwing out any read that contained adapters or uncalled bases, had a mean Phred below 15, or lacked an exact constant-primer or identifier match. High-quality paired reads were merged using COPE v1.2.5, and each unique nucleotide sequence was defined as a clonotype. MiTCR v1.1 was used to align clonotypes to the IMGT TRBV, TRBD and TRBJ reference segments. The analysis included only V-J combinations with a frequency above 0.0001, which together covered roughly 99% of the repertoires. The TCS score was defined as F50 (clonal expansion) divided by E x V (chaos), with BLOSUM62-based TCRdist calculated between CDR3 peptides within each V-J. Welch's t-statistics and random forest reduced around 520 V-J features to some 14, which were used in a naive Bayes classifier (R e1071). Sample size was not statistically predetermined, and investigators were not blinded to group allocation. The paper describes TCR Vbeta CDR3 sequencing of 130 to 150 peripheral blood samples, made up of about 40 ophthalmopathy patients, roughly 80 hyperthyroidism patients and 17 progressor patients.

The input for sequencing was peripheral blood mononuclear cells (PBMCs), taken at new diagnosis, from a patient treated with antithyroid drugs. This TCR derives from a woman in her forties or fifties with Graves disease. Donor details come from another sample of the same person, matched by shared clones. Recombination joined TRBV2 with TRBJ1-6, with no confidently assigned D gene. In nucleotides, the sequence is TGTGCCAGCAGTGAAATCGCGTCACCCCTCCACTTT. Translation gives CASSEIASPLHF.